The text below deals with one T cell receptor beta chain. Original data processing: Reference gene primer amplification yielded estimated nucleated cell counts. Clones were sequenced by immunoSEQ multiplex PCR, and TCRdb holds only the in-frame ones, with some missing. From that table come the V and J calls and clone size; the DNA was used to work out D and trimming. Here the sample spans 95,000 to 150,000 clones, 85% being singletons. The sample comes from a study of blood T cell repertoires in COVID-19. Across the whole study: The United States, Italy and Spain provided the acute and convalescent COVID-19 samples. In each case, the material was cDNA or gDNA derived from T cells, B-cell-depleted T cells, or PBMCs.

The V and J ends lost 9 bases and 0 bases respectively, with 14 bases between them. The germline V gene encodes CDR1 SNHLY and CDR2 FYNNEI. The CDR3 sequence is 15 residues long. V and J are TRBV2 and TRBJ1-4; D is perhaps TRBD1 (5 bases). The specimen sequenced was peripheral blood. The sequence derives from an elderly man with active or convalescent COVID-19. CDR3 loop: CASGFLTATNEKLFF. CDR3 nucleotide sequence: TGTGCCAGTGGGTTTTTGACAGCAACTAATGAAAAACTGTTTTTT.